Listed below are T cell receptor beta chains from one sample, sequenced in a study of blood T cells in healthy people across ages. TCRdb redid the calling of the 5' RACE reads with MiXCR, one entry per CDR3 protein. The sample holds about 2 million distinct CDR3 sequences, about 50% seen once. The material sequenced was blood. All receptors come from a woman aged 40 to 49 in good health. Each CDR3 is given with its conserved first and last residue. D genes are given only for firm matches. Clone size is shown for a subset of rows, as once, few, many or a class of expanded clone.

clone_size: .
j_call: TRBJ2-1
d_call: TRBD2
v_call: TRBV20-1
cdr3_aa: CSAKPGLAPYNEQFF
cdr3_nt: TGCAGTGCGAAACCGGGACTAGCCCCCTACAATGAGCAGTTCTTC

clone_size: few
j_call: TRBJ2-5
d_call: TRBD2
v_call: TRBV7-8
cdr3_aa: CASYWGGTSGQETQYF
cdr3_nt: TGTGCCAGCTACTGGGGCGGGACTAGCGGGCAAGAGACCCAGTACTTC

clone_size: .
j_call: TRBJ2-1
d_call: .
v_call: TRBV20-1
cdr3_aa: CSARIPGEPRYNEQFF
cdr3_nt: TGCAGTGCTAGGATTCCGGGGGAGCCTCGGTACAATGAGCAGTTCTTC

clone_size: once
j_call: TRBJ2-3
d_call: .
v_call: TRBV7-2
cdr3_aa: CASSPVRSFTDTQYF
cdr3_nt: TGTGCCAGCAGCCCGGTCAGGTCCTTCACAGATACGCAGTATTTT

clone_size: .
j_call: TRBJ1-5
d_call: .
v_call: TRBV29-1
cdr3_aa: CSVEDSPNQSQHF
cdr3_nt: TGCAGCGTTGAAGACAGCCCAAATCAGTCCCAGCATTTT

clone_size: few
j_call: TRBJ2-6
d_call: .
v_call: TRBV20-1
cdr3_aa: CSAVHYRDFDSGANVLTF
cdr3_nt: TGCAGTGCTGTGCACTACAGGGACTTTGACTCTGGGGCCAACGTCCTGACTTTC

clone_size: .
j_call: TRBJ2-5
d_call: .
v_call: TRBV4-1
cdr3_aa: CASSQVAASRRETQYF
cdr3_nt: TGCGCCAGCAGCCAAGTTGCGGCTAGTAGGAGAGAGACCCAGTACTTC

clone_size: few
j_call: TRBJ1-2
d_call: .
v_call: TRBV29-1
cdr3_aa: CSVAVRGKYGYTF
cdr3_nt: TGCAGCGTTGCCGTCCGGGGAAAATATGGCTACACCTTC

clone_size: .
j_call: TRBJ1-5
d_call: .
v_call: TRBV20-1
cdr3_aa: CSARRGALHPQHF
cdr3_nt: TGCAGTGCCCGCCGTGGCGCGCTTCACCCCCAGCATTTT

clone_size: once
j_call: TRBJ1-1
d_call: .
v_call: TRBV5-1
cdr3_aa: CASSLAQSGMNTEAFF
cdr3_nt: TGCGCCAGCAGCTTGGCTCAGTCAGGCATGAACACTGAAGCTTTCTTT

clone_size: many
j_call: TRBJ2-5
d_call: TRBD2
v_call: TRBV7-2
cdr3_aa: CASSRGRTSGRTQYF
cdr3_nt: TGTGCCAGCAGCCGGGGGAGGACTAGCGGACGGACCCAGTACTTC

clone_size: .
j_call: TRBJ2-5
d_call: TRBD2
v_call: TRBV6-2/TRBV6-3
cdr3_aa: CASSSRGGSIQYF
cdr3_nt: TGTGCCAGCAGTTCCCGGGGGGGTAGCATACAGTACTTC

clone_size: .
j_call: TRBJ2-1
d_call: TRBD1
v_call: TRBV7-2
cdr3_aa: CASSLGGGTGGEEQFF
cdr3_nt: TGTGCCAGCAGCTTAGGAGGGGGGACAGGAGGGGAGGAGCAGTTCTTC

clone_size: few
j_call: TRBJ2-1
d_call: .
v_call: TRBV2
cdr3_aa: CASSGGGKFF
cdr3_nt: TGTGCCAGCAGTGGGGGGGGCAAGTTCTTC

clone_size: .
j_call: TRBJ1-5
d_call: .
v_call: TRBV7-6
cdr3_aa: CASSPGAGAGNQPQHF
cdr3_nt: TGTGCCAGCAGCCCCGGAGCCGGGGCGGGCAATCAGCCCCAGCATTTT

clone_size: .
j_call: TRBJ2-1
d_call: TRBD1
v_call: TRBV12-3/TRBV12-4
cdr3_aa: CASRPGTGLNEQFF
cdr3_nt: TGTGCCAGCAGACCCGGGACAGGGCTTAATGAGCAGTTCTTC

clone_size: .
j_call: TRBJ2-5
d_call: .
v_call: TRBV7-7
cdr3_aa: CASSFLGYQETQYF
cdr3_nt: TGTGCTAGCAGCTTTTTAGGGTACCAAGAGACCCAGTACTTC

clone_size: .
j_call: TRBJ2-4
d_call: TRBD2
v_call: TRBV6-1
cdr3_aa: CASIPLLAGAYNEQYF
cdr3_nt: TGTGCCAGCATTCCCCTTCTAGCGGGGGCCTACAATGAGCAGTACTTC

clone_size: .
j_call: TRBJ2-7
d_call: .
v_call: TRBV5-1
cdr3_aa: CASSPTGMDVDEQYF
cdr3_nt: TGCGCCAGCAGCCCGACGGGTATGGACGTAGACGAGCAGTACTTC

clone_size: .
j_call: TRBJ2-1
d_call: .
v_call: TRBV7-2
cdr3_aa: CASSPVAGLVNEQFF
cdr3_nt: TGTGCCAGCAGCCCCGTGGCAGGCCTGGTCAATGAGCAGTTCTTC

clone_size: few
j_call: TRBJ2-3
d_call: TRBD2
v_call: TRBV5-1
cdr3_aa: CASSFPSGGYTDTQYF
cdr3_nt: TGCGCCAGCAGCTTTCCTAGCGGGGGGTACACAGATACGCAGTATTTT

clone_size: .
j_call: TRBJ1-5
d_call: .
v_call: TRBV20-1
cdr3_aa: CSAFASGWGNQPQHF
cdr3_nt: TGCAGTGCGTTCGCGTCGGGGTGGGGCAATCAGCCCCAGCATTTT

clone_size: few
j_call: TRBJ2-4
d_call: .
v_call: TRBV4-1
cdr3_aa: CASSQVPGSSAKNIQYF
cdr3_nt: TGCGCCAGCAGCCAAGTACCGGGGAGTAGCGCCAAAAACATTCAGTACTTC

clone_size: few
j_call: TRBJ2-3
d_call: .
v_call: TRBV6-2/TRBV6-3
cdr3_aa: CASSYSGRDPADTQYF
cdr3_nt: TGTGCCAGCAGTTACTCGGGAAGGGACCCTGCGGATACGCAGTATTTT

clone_size: .
j_call: TRBJ2-1
d_call: .
v_call: TRBV7-2
cdr3_aa: CASSRVGSAGYNEQFF
cdr3_nt: TGTGCCAGCAGCCGGGTGGGTAGCGCGGGTTACAATGAGCAGTTCTTC

clone_size: .
j_call: TRBJ2-7
d_call: .
v_call: TRBV7-9
cdr3_aa: CASSLGGVTGLTYEQYF
cdr3_nt: TGTGCCAGCAGCTTAGGCGGGGTGACAGGGCTGACCTACGAGCAGTACTTC

clone_size: .
j_call: TRBJ2-4
d_call: .
v_call: TRBV20-1
cdr3_aa: CSAPDQPSGNIQYF
cdr3_nt: TGCAGTGCCCCAGATCAACCCTCGGGAAACATTCAGTACTTC

clone_size: few
j_call: TRBJ2-1
d_call: .
v_call: TRBV24-1
cdr3_aa: CATSDFGRGASYNEQFF
cdr3_nt: TGTGCCACCAGTGATTTCGGTCGGGGAGCTTCCTACAATGAGCAGTTCTTC

clone_size: .
j_call: TRBJ1-5
d_call: .
v_call: TRBV6-6
cdr3_aa: CASRRTEASQPQHF
cdr3_nt: TGTGCCAGCAGACGGACAGAGGCGAGTCAGCCCCAGCATTTT

clone_size: .
j_call: TRBJ2-5
d_call: .
v_call: TRBV28
cdr3_aa: CASSLHGQSQETQYF
cdr3_nt: TGTGCCAGCAGTTTACATGGACAGTCCCAAGAGACCCAGTACTTC

clone_size: .
j_call: TRBJ2-5
d_call: TRBD2
v_call: TRBV6-5
cdr3_aa: CASSYSSSGGRETQYF
cdr3_nt: TGTGCCAGCAGTTACTCAAGTAGCGGGGGGAGGGAGACCCAGTACTTC

clone_size: few
j_call: TRBJ2-6
d_call: .
v_call: TRBV5-1
cdr3_aa: CASSSNQGTGANVLTF
cdr3_nt: TGCGCCAGCAGCTCGAACCAGGGGACCGGGGCCAACGTCCTGACTTTC

clone_size: few
j_call: TRBJ2-7
d_call: TRBD1
v_call: TRBV7-2
cdr3_aa: CASSADRGFDEQYF
cdr3_nt: TGTGCCAGCAGCGCCGACAGGGGGTTCGACGAGCAGTACTTC

clone_size: few
j_call: TRBJ2-3
d_call: TRBD2
v_call: TRBV28
cdr3_aa: CASSLYAGGDTDTQYF
cdr3_nt: TGTGCCAGCAGTTTATATGCGGGGGGCGACACAGATACGCAGTATTTT

clone_size: .
j_call: TRBJ1-1
d_call: .
v_call: TRBV5-1
cdr3_aa: CASSVNPGRMNTEAFF
cdr3_nt: TGCGCCAGCAGCGTCAACCCGGGACGGATGAACACTGAGGCTTTCTTT

clone_size: .
j_call: TRBJ2-1
d_call: TRBD2
v_call: TRBV7-9
cdr3_aa: CASSSLAGGEGEQFF
cdr3_nt: TGTGCCAGCAGCTCCCTAGCGGGGGGGGAGGGTGAGCAGTTCTTC

clone_size: .
j_call: TRBJ2-5
d_call: .
v_call: TRBV6-5
cdr3_aa: CASSLGHTQETQYF
cdr3_nt: TGTGCCAGCAGCCTCGGACACACCCAAGAGACCCAGTACTTC

clone_size: .
j_call: TRBJ2-5
d_call: .
v_call: TRBV5-1
cdr3_aa: CASSRVSTGNQETQYF
cdr3_nt: TGCGCCAGCAGCCGGGTTTCTACGGGGAACCAAGAGACCCAGTACTTC

clone_size: few
j_call: TRBJ2-7
d_call: TRBD1
v_call: TRBV14
cdr3_aa: CASSQGQGAHEQYF
cdr3_nt: TGTGCCAGCAGCCAAGGGCAGGGGGCACACGAGCAGTACTTC

clone_size: .
j_call: TRBJ2-3
d_call: .
v_call: TRBV15
cdr3_aa: CATSRDIGASTDTQYF
cdr3_nt: TGTGCCACCAGCAGAGATATCGGAGCGAGTACAGATACGCAGTATTTT

clone_size: .
j_call: TRBJ2-1
d_call: .
v_call: TRBV12-3/TRBV12-4
cdr3_aa: CASSFPTRQVPYNEQFF
cdr3_nt: TGTGCCAGCAGTTTTCCCACTCGACAGGTTCCCTACAATGAGCAGTTCTTC

clone_size: .
j_call: TRBJ2-3
d_call: TRBD2
v_call: TRBV20-1
cdr3_aa: CSARAKTGLAGGTDTQYF
cdr3_nt: TGCAGTGCTAGAGCAAAAACGGGACTAGCGGGGGGAACAGATACGCAGTATTTT

clone_size: few
j_call: TRBJ2-3
d_call: .
v_call: TRBV7-2
cdr3_aa: CASSGDQARTQYF
cdr3_nt: TGTGCCAGCAGCGGGGACCAGGCCCGTACGCAGTATTTT

clone_size: .
j_call: TRBJ2-7
d_call: TRBD2
v_call: TRBV20-1
cdr3_aa: CSARSTSGGAYEQYF
cdr3_nt: TGCAGTGCTAGAAGTACTAGCGGGGGGGCATACGAGCAGTACTTC

clone_size: few
j_call: TRBJ1-1
d_call: .
v_call: TRBV7-9
cdr3_aa: CASRGGLNTEAFF
cdr3_nt: TGCGCCAGCAGAGGGGGATTGAACACTGAAGCTTTCTTT